The 23 T cell receptor beta chains reported below all come from one sample, sequenced in a study of cytomegalovirus exposure and HLA in healthy donors. PCR amplification relied on 60 Vbeta primers (plus 13 Jbeta primers). The protocol was immunoSEQ multiplex PCR, while the TCRdb copy is restricted to in-frame clones and leaves out a portion. The sample yields some 150,000 clones, about 78% seen once. Sequences were obtained from PBMCs. The receptor set was obtained from a male donor in good health and CMV-seronegative.

CDR3 sequence reads: CASRSGDRSNEKLFF. CDR3 DNA sequence: TGTGCCAGCAGATCCGGGGACAGGTCTAATGAAAAACTGTTTTTT. V usage is TRBV6-1 and J usage is TRBJ1-4; 8 nucleotides align to TRBD1. Germline V gene lookup returns CDR1 MNHNS and CDR2 SASEGT. Trimming cost V 6 bases and J 3 bases; bases outside gene matches: 6. This CDR3 comprises 15 residues.

The chain has TRBV9 and TRBJ2-7; the match to TRBD2 covers 9 bases. The CDR3 has 15 amino acids. V shed 0 bases and J 3 bases; nucleotides not matched to a gene: 4. Germline V gene lookup returns CDR1 SGDLS and CDR2 YYNGEE. This CDR3 reads CASSVGGRGGYEQYF. CDR3 bases: TGTGCCAGCAGCGTAGGTGGGCGGGGGGGCTACGAGCAGTACTTC.

The J gene is TRBJ1-1, the V gene TRBV7-8, with 7 bases identical to TRBD1. Germline values: CDR1 SGHVS, CDR2 FQNEAQ. The CDR3 contains 18 residues. The V segment lost 0 bases and the J segment 3 bases; nucleotides outside the gene matches: 13. This CDR3 is CASSLAGQLPRWDTEAFF. CDR3 in DNA: TGTGCCAGCAGCTTAGCGGGACAGCTCCCGAGATGGGACACTGAAGCTTTCTTT.

The V gene is TRBV2, the J gene TRBJ2-7, with a possible D match to TRBD1 (6 bases). The germline V and J ends were trimmed by 6 bases and 0 bases, with 9 bases remaining between them. CDR1 SNHLY and CDR2 FYNNEI come from the germline V gene. There are 13 residues in the CDR3. In nucleotides, the CDR3 is TGTGCCAGCAGACGGGACACCTCCTACGAGCAGTACTTC. Encoded protein: CASRRDTSYEQYF. The entire variable domain, with the rest obtained from reference TRBV2 and TRBJ2-7, is as follows: EPEVTQTPSHQVTQMGQEVILRCVPISNHLYFYWYRQILGQKVEFLVSFYNNEISEKSEIFDDQFSVERPDGSNFTLKIRSTKLEDSAMYFCASRRDTSYEQYFGPGTRLTVT.

CDR3: CASSVRQGGTGANVLTF. As DNA, the CDR3 is TGTGCCAGCAGCGTAAGACAGGGGGGAACTGGGGCCAACGTCCTGACTTTC. The chain joins TRBV7-2 to TRBJ2-6, with 9 bases fitting TRBD1. Germline lookup yields CDR1 SGHTA and CDR2 FQGNSA. This CDR3 has 17 amino acids. The ends lost 5 bases at V and 2 bases at J; junction bases unmatched: 7.

The chain has TRBV5-1 and TRBJ2-5, with 8 positions matching TRBD2. V shed 4 bases, J shed 5 bases, and the junction held 10 bases outside the gene matches. CDR1 is SGHRS, CDR2 YFSETQ, per germline. The CDR3 is made up of 15 amino acids. CDR3 sequence reads: CASSLGTGLGETQYF. The DNA for the CDR3 is TGCGCCAGCAGCCTCGGAACGGGACTAGGGGAGACCCAGTACTTC.

The chain combines TRBV6-6 with TRBJ1-1, with TRBD1 matching over 7 bases. V shed 7 bases and J 4 bases; nucleotides not matched to a gene: 6. This CDR3 is built from 13 residues. Germline V gene sequence: CDR1 MNHNY, CDR2 SVGAGI (reference sequence). CDR3 nucleotides: TGTGCCAGCACCCTACAGGGGTTCACTGAAGCTTTCTTT. It encodes CASTLQGFTEAFF.

V gene TRBV7-9 combines with J gene TRBJ2-5; the match to TRBD1 covers 9 bases. V shed 5 bases, J shed 5 bases, and the junction held 6 bases outside the gene matches. The CDR3 extends over 14 amino acids. Germline lookup yields CDR1 SEHNR and CDR2 FQNEAQ (reference sequence). The CDR3 DNA reads as TGTGCCAGCAGCCGGGGACAGGGCCATGAGACCCAGTACTTC. Residues: CASSRGQGHETQYF.

This chain joins TRBV27 and TRBJ2-7; 8 nucleotides line up with TRBD2. The V segment lost 5 bases and the J segment 3 bases; nucleotides outside the gene matches: 3. The CDR3 contains 13 residues. Germline assignment: CDR1 MNHEY and CDR2 SMNVEV (reference sequence). The CDR3 nucleotides are TGTGCCAGCAGTCCGGGGGGGGGCTACGAGCAGTACTTC. Translation: CASSPGGGYEQYF.

The V gene is TRBV4-3, the J gene TRBJ2-3; D is unresolved. The CDR3 runs to 16 residues. The germline V and J ends were trimmed by 1 base and 0 bases, with 11 bases remaining between them. CDR1 LGHNA and CDR2 YSLEER come from the germline V gene. This CDR3 is CASSQARGASTDTQYF. The CDR3 DNA sequence: TGCGCCAGCAGCCAAGCTCGCGGCGCTAGCACAGATACGCAGTATTTT.

The V and J genes are TRBV5-1 and TRBJ2-1; 11 bases are shared with TRBD2. J gave up 0 bases and V 1 base, and 3 bases lay outside the gene matches. The CDR3 runs to 17 residues. Germline lookup yields CDR1 SGHRS and CDR2 YFSETQ. CDR3 bases: TGCGCCAGCAGCTTGTTGGGACTAGCGGCCTCCTACAATGAGCAGTTCTTC. Translation: CASSLLGLAASYNEQFF.

This clone appeared once. The chain uses TRBV18 and TRBJ2-3; no definite D call. Trimming left V 4 bases short and J 0 bases short, with 20 bases between. CDR1 is KGHSH, CDR2 LQKENI, per germline. This CDR3 region has 18 residues. The CDR3 here is CASSRNPIAEISTDTQYF. The CDR3 DNA sequence: TGTGCCAGCTCACGAAACCCTATAGCCGAGATCAGCACAGATACGCAGTATTTT.

The table lists this clone with a count of one. The chain carries TRBV12-5 and TRBJ2-1; 8 nucleotides align to TRBD2. V shed 3 bases and J 10 bases; nucleotides not matched to a gene: 5. Per the germline V gene, CDR1 is LGHNT and CDR2 is FRNRAP. The CDR3 spans 13 residues. CDR3 DNA sequence: TGTGCTAGTGGTTTCCAACTAGCGGCAGAGCAGTTCTTC. Amino acids: CASGFQLAAEQFF.

This rearrangement joins TRBV19 to TRBJ1-5; 7 bases map to TRBD1. CDR1 and CDR2 (germline): LNHDA, SQIVND (reference sequence). The CDR3 is 16 amino acids. After removal of 3 bases from V and 4 bases from J, the junction contained 9 bases not matched to a gene. Written as DNA, the CDR3 is TGTGCCAGTAGTATGGGGTCGCAGGGGGGTAATCAGCCCCAGCATTTT. Its protein is CASSMGSQGGNQPQHF.

The chain links TRBV9 to TRBJ1-1; D is possibly TRBD1 (6 bases). CDR1 and CDR2 from the germline V gene are SGDLS and YYNGEE. With 4 bases removed from V and 1 base from J, the gap between germline ends came to 14 bases. The CDR3 loop spans 15 amino acids. CDR3 region: CASSPPRGGNTEAFF. CDR3 DNA: TGTGCCAGCAGCCCTCCGAGAGGGGGGAACACTGAAGCTTTCTTT.

This sequence joins TRBV7-8 and TRBJ2-7; no reliable D call. Germline V gene lookup returns CDR1 SGHVS and CDR2 FQNEAQ. This CDR3 comprises 12 residues. V was pared by 5 bases and J by 6 bases, with 11 bases between. The DNA for the CDR3 is TGTGCCAGCAGCCCAGACTCCCGCGAGCAGTACTTC. Translated: CASSPDSREQYF.

The DNA for the CDR3 is TGCGCCAGCAGCCAAGTTTGGAAGCGGGGGAATGCCGGGGAGCTGTTTTTT. It encodes CASSQVWKRGNAGELFF. This chain joins TRBV4-3 and TRBJ2-2; 8 bases line up with TRBD2. CDR1 LGHNA and CDR2 YSLEER come from the germline V gene. J lost 6 bases, V lost 1 base, and 10 bases had no gene match. The CDR3 contains 17 residues.

The chain recombines TRBV18 with TRBJ2-3; 11 bases fit TRBD1. Losses at the gene ends were 6 bases for V and 5 bases for J; bases not matched to a gene: 10. This CDR3 has 16 residues. From germline, CDR1 is KGHSH and CDR2 LQKENI. The CDR3 DNA reads TGTGCCAGCTCGGACAGGGGGCGGATTGATGGAGATACGCAGTATTTT. This codes for CASSDRGRIDGDTQYF.

The sample holds one count of this clone. The rearrangement uses TRBV7-2 and TRBJ2-5; D unclear. Trimming removed 2 bases from V and 2 bases from J, with 9 bases in between. In germline, CDR1 is SGHTA, CDR2 FQGNSA. The CDR3 runs 14 residues. The CDR3 sequence is CASSLSPVQETQYF. In DNA form, the CDR3 reads TGTGCCAGCAGCTTATCCCCGGTACAAGAGACCCAGTACTTC.

The rearrangement links TRBV7-2 to TRBJ2-7; 12 bases fit TRBD1. CDR1 and CDR2 (germline): SGHTA, FQGNSA. CDR3 length: 15 amino acids. Trimming cost V 5 bases and J 5 bases; bases outside gene matches: 7. The CDR3 nucleotides read TGTGCCAGCAGCCCCAGGGACAGGGGGCCCAACGAGCAGTACTTC. It is translated as CASSPRDRGPNEQYF.

The chain couples TRBV28 to TRBJ1-2, with 10 bases that match TRBD1. V dropped 4 bases and J dropped 3; count of bases not matched to a gene: 5. This CDR3 region has 15 residues. Germline V CDR1 and CDR2: MDHEN, SYDVKM. The CDR3 loop reads CASSSPGQGDYGYTF. CDR3 nucleotides: TGTGCCAGCAGTTCACCTGGACAGGGGGACTATGGCTACACCTTC.

This chain joins TRBV4-3 and TRBJ2-3, with a weak D call TRBD2 (5 bases). This CDR3 contains 17 residues. Looked up from germline, CDR1 is LGHNA and CDR2 is YSLEER. With 0 bases removed from V and 2 bases from J, the gap between germline ends came to 15 bases. The CDR3 nucleotides read TGCGCCAGCAGCCAAGATTACCCCGGGGTCTACACAGATACGCAGTATTTT. Translating gives CASSQDYPGVYTDTQYF.

The rearrangement links TRBV28 to TRBJ2-3; D ambiguous. Germline CDR1 and CDR2: MDHEN and SYDVKM. V was pared by 5 bases and J by 6 bases, with 12 bases between. The CDR3 loop spans 13 amino acids. The CDR3 loop is CASSPGAYDTQYF. In nucleotides, the CDR3 is TGTGCCAGCAGTCCCGGTGCGTACGATACGCAGTATTTT. Together with reference TRBV28 and TRBJ2-3, the CDR3 gives the full variable domain: DVKVTQSSRYLVKRTGEKVFLECVQDMDHENMFWYRQDPGLGLRLIYFSYDVKMKEKGDIPEGYSVSREKKERFSLILESASTNQTSMYLCASSPGAYDTQYFGPGTRLTVL.